This T cell receptor beta chain comes out of a study of blood T cells in healthy people across ages. Findings and limits, study-wide: Nothing was known about donor CMV status, and this possibly confounded expanded clonotype changes.

The CDR3 is 10 residues long. The V end was cut by 4 bases, the J end by 5 bases, with 4 bases between. Per the germline V gene, CDR1 is SQVTM and CDR2 is ANQGSEA. This clonotype was detected many times. Its antigen is currently unknown. With a J-beta primer mix and a sample-barcoded 5' primer, a second PCR ran about 7 to 12 cycles. TCRdb redid the calling of the 5' RACE reads with MiXCR, one entry per CDR3 protein. This sample carries around 800,000 distinct CDR3 sequences, around a quarter of them seen once, and the ten largest clones take roughly 3.1%. These sequences were also reported in another study, on T cells of mothers and their children. That work contributes: The study found thymic selection shapes TCR recombination output similarly in related and unrelated pairs.

The chain employs TRBV29-1 and TRBJ2-3; the D is unclear. The source of this sequence is a boy between 10 and 17 years old in good health. Specimen: blood. Here the CDR3 DNA reads TGCAGCGTTGGTGTAGATACGCAGTATTTT. Residues: CSVGVDTQYF.